One sample yielded the 6 T cell receptor beta chains listed below, sequenced in a study of CD8+ T cells in alopecia areata. RNA extraction was followed by reverse transcription into cDNA, which acted as the sequencing template. TCRdb keeps only in-frame clones here, not all; method: immunoSEQ multiplex PCR. The table lists around 180,000 clones, roughly 70% of them singletons. Sample treatment: oral pan-JAK inhibitor, 5-10 mg twice daily. This specimen was CD4+ T cells sorted from blood, taken around week 47, from a patient treated with tofacitinib. Every receptor here comes from a human donor with alopecia areata.

This chain joins TRBV4-1 and TRBJ1-5; no reliable D call. This CDR3 spans 16 amino acids. V lost 0 bases and J 6 bases, leaving 15 bases between the germline ends. Looked up from germline, CDR1 is MGHRA and CDR2 is YSYEKL. The CDR3 DNA sequence: TGCGCCAGCAGCCAAGAAACACTCATAACGGGTCAGCCCCAGCATTTT. Its protein is CASSQETLITGQPQHF.

The chain links TRBV15 to TRBJ2-5; TRBD1 matches 7 bases. The trim removed 1 base at V and 1 base at J, leaving 0 bases unmatched. CDR1 is LNHNV, CDR2 YYDKDF, per germline (reference sequence). This CDR3 contains 14 residues. The CDR3 nucleotides are TGTGCCACCAGCAGAGGGGACAGCCAAGAGACCCAGTACTTC. Translated, it gives CATSRGDSQETQYF. The full variable domain, completed using reference TRBV15 and TRBJ2-5, is DAMVIQNPRYQVTQFGKPVTLSCSQTLNHNVMYWYQQKSSQAPKLLFHYYDKDFNNEADTPDNFQSRRPNTSFCFLDIRSPGLGDTAMYLCATSRGDSQETQYFGPGTRLLVL.

This clone has only a few counts. This chain uses TRBV29-1 with TRBJ2-7, with D tentatively TRBD1 or TRBD2 (5 bases each). This CDR3 region has 12 residues. V lost 6 bases and J 7 bases, leaving 16 bases between the germline ends. The germline CDR1 and CDR2 sequences are SQVTM and ANQGSEA. CDR3 protein: CSVRREGQEQYF. The CDR3 bases are TGCAGCGTCCGTCGAGAGGGGCAGGAGCAGTACTTC.

J is TRBJ1-3 and V is TRBV5-1; D remains unclear. The CDR3 consists of 14 residues. V shed 0 bases and J shed 1 base, with 5 bases lying between them. Per the germline V gene, CDR1 is SGHRS and CDR2 is YFSETQ. The DNA for the CDR3 is TGCGCCAGCAGCTTGGACCCTTCTGGAAACACCATATATTTT. Protein: CASSLDPSGNTIYF.

The genes are TRBV9 and TRBJ1-2; TRBD1 matches at 7 bases. The CDR3 extends over 16 amino acids. Germline V gene lookup returns CDR1 SGDLS and CDR2 YYNGEE. J lost 5 bases, V lost 4 bases, and 14 bases had no gene match. Here the CDR3 reads CASSSHGGGEWYGYTF. Written as DNA, the CDR3 is TGTGCCAGCAGCTCGCATGGAGGGGGCGAATGGTATGGCTACACCTTC.

This chain links TRBV30 with TRBJ2-5, with 7 bases lining up with TRBD1. The CDR3 totals 13 residues. Germline lookup yields CDR1 GTSNPN and CDR2 SVGIG (reference sequence). V gave up 2 bases and J gave up 4 bases; unmatched junction bases: 4. CDR3 residues: CAWSLGQIETQYF. The CDR3 nucleotides read TGTGCCTGGAGTCTGGGACAGATAGAGACCCAGTACTTC.